This T cell receptor (beta chain) was captured in a study of response to subunit inactivated influenza vaccine. TCRdb re-called the RT-PCR reads with MiXCR, one entry per CDR3 protein. The sample contains about 610,000 distinct CDR3 sequences, 12% to 15% of which appear only once. Trimming shortened V by 4 bases and J by 6 bases, and 13 bases separated the two germline ends. The V gene's germline CDR1 is MDHEN and CDR2 SYDVKM. The CDR3 spans 13 residues. General study findings and limits: Authors proposed each seasonal influenza vaccination draws in few new T cells.

Worth noting for this clonotype: Antigen specificity is unknown.

The V and J genes are TRBV28 and TRBJ2-7; D unclear. The sequence derives from a man aged 50 or older who received an inactivated influenza vaccine. Sequenced material: PBMCs from blood, taken about 12 days after vaccination. The CDR3 DNA reads TGTGCCAGCAGTTGGGAATTAGGTGGCGAGCAGTACTTC. Protein sequence: CASSWELGGEQYF.